One T cell receptor (beta chain) is described in this entry. Sequenced by immunoSEQ multiplex PCR; TCRdb stores in-frame clones only, minus some. Here the sample spans around 240,000 clones, around 90% being singletons. The source of the sample is a study of cytomegalovirus exposure and HLA in healthy donors. Germline loops: CDR1 MNHEY, CDR2 SVGAGI. Trimming left V 2 bases short and J 7 bases short, with 3 bases between. The CDR3 is 11 amino acids. This clonotype was obtained from a woman between 18 and 29 years old in good health and CMV-seronegative. The gene calls are TRBV6-5 and TRBJ1-5; D unresolved. Sequenced: PBMCs. CDR3 bases: TGTGCCAGCAGTTACCCACAGCCCCAGCATTTT. This encodes CASSYPQPQHF.